What follows describes a single T cell receptor (beta chain). These data come from a study of blood T cell repertoires in COVID-19. Turning to the study itself: Samples came from the United States, Italy and Spain, spanning acute and convalescent COVID-19.

V trimming: 3 bases; J trimming: 3 bases; junction bases outside the gene matches: 10. This CDR3 is built from 18 residues. Germline values: CDR1 SGHVS, CDR2 FNYEAQ. Using immunoSEQ multiplex PCR, the repertoire was profiled, and TCRdb retains in-frame clones only, with some absent. The sample comprises some 100,000 clones, roughly 92% of which are singletons, and roughly 5% rests with the top ten. The chain employs TRBV7-6 and TRBJ2-5, with 13 bases fitting TRBD2. The sequenced material came from peripheral blood. This receptor was obtained from a man aged 65 to 85 with acute or convalescent COVID-19. The CDR3, as DNA: TGTGCCAGCAGCTTGAGACTAGCGGGAGGATTTGGGGAAGAGACCCAGTACTTC. It specifies CASSLRLAGGFGEETQYF. The full variable domain, in which reference TRBV7-6 and TRBJ2-5 provide the parts outside the CDR3, is GAGVSQSPRYKVTKRGQDVALRCDPISGHVSLYWYRQALGQGPEFLTYFNYEAQQDKSGLPNDRFSAERPEGSISTLTIQRTEQRDSAMYRCASSLRLAGGFGEETQYFGPGTRLLVL.